The entry that follows covers one T cell receptor beta chain sequence. Antigen specificity is unknown. This sample is part of a study of OX40 agonist ivuxolimab in advanced cancers. Study-wide points: Near-lowest levels of clonal expansion characterized partial responders at 0.1-3.0 mg/kg. The authors also found low normalized T-cell clonal expansion in some nonresponders.

Profiling relied on immunoSEQ multiplex PCR, and the TCRdb table lists in-frame clones only, not all of them. This table has roughly 12,000 clones, more than 70% appearing once. Peripheral blood came from all dose cohorts at three timepoints. The TCR comes from an adult with an advanced solid tumor such as melanoma, head and neck, liver or kidney cancer. The sequenced sample was CD4+ or CD8+ T cells sorted from blood, obtained in a trial of the OX40 agonist ivuxolimab.

CDR3 amino acids: CASSPGTGSPEAFF. As DNA, the CDR3 is TGCGCCAGCAGCCCCGGGACAGGGTCCCCTGAAGCTTTCTTT. V gene TRBV5-1 combines with J gene TRBJ1-1; 9 bases are a match to TRBD1. Germline CDR1 reads SGHRS; CDR2 reads YFSETQ. This CDR3 is 14 amino acids long. Trimming removed 4 bases from V and 6 bases from J; junction bases left unmatched: 7. Full variable domain (missing parts from reference TRBV5-1 and TRBJ1-1): KAGVTQTPRYLIKTRGQQVTLSCSPISGHRSVSWYQQTPGQGLQFLFEYFSETQRNKGNFPGRFSGRQFSNSRSEMNVSTLELGDSALYLCASSPGTGSPEAFFGQGTRLTVV.